Described below is a single T cell receptor beta chain sequence and its context. Its target antigen remains unknown. Base qualities are not provided; no much larger clone lies one nucleotide away. This sample was included in a study of CD8 T cells in acute hepatitis C reinfection (dated by TCRdb to 2020 to 2023). Broadly, across the study: Both during acute infection and after viral clearance, the study profiled the TCRbeta repertoire of CD8+ T cells that were specific for the HCV NS3-1073 epitope. Four spontaneous resolvers contributed paired acute and follow-up samples. Summary of the overall study and its limitations: CDR3 sequences shared with other epitopes were rare, and differing sequencing approaches may have limited exact matching. High diversity was observed in NS3-1073 specific repertoires, and no significant differences in diversity were found between acute resolver, follow-up resolver and acute chronic samples. About a dozen public clonotypes were identified irrespective of outcome, and one of the public clonotypes used V04-02/J02-02. Preferential use of the TRBV04 and TRBV06 gene families was observed in all groups, and this preferential usage was not explained by overrepresentation in the naive pool. Only the TCRbeta chain was sequenced in bulk, so alphabeta pairing of public clonotypes could not be determined. Follow-up repertoires were not available for chronically infected subjects, because NS3-1073 specific cells were too rare to be sorted.

CDR1 and CDR2 are read off the germline V gene (reference sequence) as MNHEY and SMNVEV. Unmatched junction bases come to 12, with V trimmed by 2 bases and J by 3 bases. Inclusive of the bounding cysteine and phenylalanine, the CDR3 is 20 residues long. The read is trimmed to its CDR3 DNA, 60 bases read in frame from base 1. The time point label of this sample denotes: naive CD8 control sorted from an acute-time-point sample. Enrolled in the Montreal Hepatitis C Cohort (HEPCO) in Canada, the donors were people who inject drugs, and these donors were followed every 3 months. Acute primary HCV infection was defined as a positive HCV RNA or antibody test after a negative test within the previous 24 weeks. CD3, CD8 and CD45RO antibodies were used for surface staining, and dead cells were excluded with an aqua fixable dye. About six subjects who developed chronic infection, defined as HCV RNA positivity at 24 weeks, were also included in the cohort. Negative selection by means of the MACS CD8+ T cell Isolation Kit yielded CD8+ T cells from peripheral blood mononuclear cells recovered from cryopreservation by thawing. A BD FACSAria II cell sorter was used to sort the cells.

Genomic DNA was extracted from FACS-sorted cells, and TCRbeta chain sequencing was performed through the commercial immunoSEQ service. The authors' pipeline ran thus. ImmunoSEQ Analyzer software v3.0 and R v3.5.1 were used to analyze the repertoire data. Only productive rearrangements were analyzed, because sequences with stop codons or out-of-frame rearrangements were removed. Simpson diversity, Shannon entropy, CDR3 length and nucleotide addition metrics were supplied by the sequencing provider. Based on frequency, clonotypes were placed into dominant, sub-dominant, low or lowest abundance groups, and clonotypes under 0.1% were left out of most analyses. A CDR3 amino acid clonotype was called public when found in at least two subjects at a cumulative frequency of at least 0.5%. Imported from immuneACCESS, the table was reduced by TCRdb to in-frame sequences with V and J called. These copies leave out some clones; in studies compared against another copy, an unresolved V gene accounts for under half, and the cause of the remainder is not known. The DNA was the basis for D and trimming; V, J and clone size are from that table. The sample has some 38,000 clones on record, around nine tenths of them singletons. The ten largest account for 0.5% of the sample.

The material sequenced was naive CD8+ T cells from PBMCs. The cell subset or site label on this specimen signifies: sorted total naive CD45RO-negative CD8+ T cells. The chain couples TRBV27 to TRBJ2-2; TRBD2 lines up with 13 middle nucleotides. This TCR was sampled from a young man with chronic hepatitis C. Here is the DNA: TGTGCCAGCAGTTTACCACGGACTAGCGGGAGCTTATTCGACACCGGGGAGCTGTTTTTT. It is translated as CASSLPRTSGSLFDTGELFF.